The clone carrying this TCR beta chain was detected ten times or more. Antigen specificity is unknown. The data originate from a study of human T cells and chemical hapten exposure. Across the study: Patients got weekly scalp diphenylcyclopropenone doses over the roughly 24-week study.

Unique molecular identifiers were attached to individual cDNA molecules within the library. MiXCR was run by TCRdb on the RACE reads, yielding one entry per CDR3 protein. Of over 300,000 distinct CDR3 sequences listed, 4% to 6% are singletons. Regarding the study as a whole: Alopecia in the donors means their immune response may deviate from healthy people's.

Sample time point: pre-sensitization, week 0. The treatment was: therapeutic diphenylcyclopropenone sensitization with weekly scalp DPC. Unfractionated whole blood yielded the extracted total RNA. The CDR3 is made up of 15 amino acids. Germline V CDR1 and CDR2: MGHDK, SYGVNS. The V end was cut by 3 bases, the J end by 1 base, with 12 bases between. The material was whole blood, obtained in connection with sensitization to the hapten diphenylcyclopropenone (DPC). The receptor's source is a woman between 45 and 60 years old with alopecia areata. Some clones in this sample may be carry-over from other donors' samples. V gene TRBV25-1 combines with J gene TRBJ2-5, with D maybe TRBD1 (6 bases). The CDR3 bases are TGTGCCAGCAGTGACCCTAAGGGGGTCCAAGAGACCCAGTACTTC. Protein product: CASSDPKGVQETQYF. The full variable domain, in which reference TRBV25-1 and TRBJ2-5 provide the parts outside the CDR3, is EADIYQTPRYLVIGTGKKITLECSQTMGHDKMYWYQQDPGMELHLIHYSYGVNSTEKGDLSSESTVSRIRTEHFPLTLESARPSHTSQYLCASSDPKGVQETQYFGPGTRLLVL.